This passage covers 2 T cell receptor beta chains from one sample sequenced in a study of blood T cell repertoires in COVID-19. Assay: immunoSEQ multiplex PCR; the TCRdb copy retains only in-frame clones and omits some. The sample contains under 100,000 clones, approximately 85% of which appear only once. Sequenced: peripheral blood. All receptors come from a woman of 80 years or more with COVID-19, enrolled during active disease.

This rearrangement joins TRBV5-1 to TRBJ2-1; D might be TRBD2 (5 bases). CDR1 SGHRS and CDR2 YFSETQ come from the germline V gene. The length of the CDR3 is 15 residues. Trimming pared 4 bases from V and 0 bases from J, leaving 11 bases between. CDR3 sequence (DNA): TGCGCCAGCAGCCCCGATACTAGCTCCTACAATGAGCAGTTCTTC. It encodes CASSPDTSSYNEQFF.

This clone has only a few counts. The CDR3 coding sequence is TGTGCCAGCAGCCTGGGACAGACCGCCTATGGCTACACCTTC. Translated, it gives CASSLGQTAYGYTF. The rearrangement joins TRBV14 to TRBJ1-2; 7 nucleotides line up with TRBD1. V was clipped by 4 bases and J by 4 bases; unmatched bases: 6. This CDR3 is built from 14 residues. Per the germline V gene, CDR1 is SGHDN and CDR2 is FVKESK.